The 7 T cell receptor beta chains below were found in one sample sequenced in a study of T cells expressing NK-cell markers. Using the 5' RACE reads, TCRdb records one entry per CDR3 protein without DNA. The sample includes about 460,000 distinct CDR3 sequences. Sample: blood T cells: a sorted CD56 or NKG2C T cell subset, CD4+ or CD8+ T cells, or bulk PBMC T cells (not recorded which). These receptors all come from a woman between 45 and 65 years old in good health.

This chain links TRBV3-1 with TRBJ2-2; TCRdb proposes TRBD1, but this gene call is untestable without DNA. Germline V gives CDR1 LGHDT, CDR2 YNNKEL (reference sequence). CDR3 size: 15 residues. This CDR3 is CASSQFLRGTGELFF.

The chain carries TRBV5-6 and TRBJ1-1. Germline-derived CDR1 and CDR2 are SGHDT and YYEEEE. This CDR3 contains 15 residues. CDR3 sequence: CASSLAVKGTTEAFF.

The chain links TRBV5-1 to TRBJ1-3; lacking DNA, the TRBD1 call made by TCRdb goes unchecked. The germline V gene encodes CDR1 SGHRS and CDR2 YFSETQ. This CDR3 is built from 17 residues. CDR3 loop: CASSPGGSLISGNTIYF. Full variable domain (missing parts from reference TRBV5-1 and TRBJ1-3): KAGVTQTPRYLIKTRGQQVTLSCSPISGHRSVSWYQQTPGQGLQFLFEYFSETQRNKGNFPGRFSGRQFSNSRSEMNVSTLELGDSALYLCASSPGGSLISGNTIYFGEGSWLTVV.

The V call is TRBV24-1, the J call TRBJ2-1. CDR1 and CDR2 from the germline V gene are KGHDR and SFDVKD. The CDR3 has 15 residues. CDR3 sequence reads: CATSDSRSSYNEQFF.

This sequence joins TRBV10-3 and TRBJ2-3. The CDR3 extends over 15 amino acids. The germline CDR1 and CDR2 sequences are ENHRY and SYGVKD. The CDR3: CASSVARVQADTQYF.

CDR3 region: CSASRDSNEKLFF. The chain has TRBV20-1 and TRBJ1-4. Germline assignment: CDR1 DFQATT and CDR2 SNEGSKA (reference sequence). CDR3 length: 13 amino acids.

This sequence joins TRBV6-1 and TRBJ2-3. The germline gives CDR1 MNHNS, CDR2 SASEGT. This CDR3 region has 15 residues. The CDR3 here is CASSPTWSSTDTQYF.